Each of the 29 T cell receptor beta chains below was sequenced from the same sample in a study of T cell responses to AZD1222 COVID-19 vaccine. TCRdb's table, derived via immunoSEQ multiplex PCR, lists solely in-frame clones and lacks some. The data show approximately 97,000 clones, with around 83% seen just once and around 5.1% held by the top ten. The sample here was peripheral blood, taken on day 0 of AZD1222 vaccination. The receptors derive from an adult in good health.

As DNA, the CDR3 is TGTGCCAGCAGCTCCAGACAGGGTGATGGGCGGGAGACCCAGTACTTC. It codes for CASSSRQGDGRETQYF. V is TRBV13 and J is TRBJ2-5, with TRBD1 matching over 7 bases. J was trimmed by 5 bases and V by 4 bases; bases with no gene match: 13. The CDR3 sequence is 16 residues long. Germline V gene sequence: CDR1 PRHDT, CDR2 FYEKMQ (reference sequence).

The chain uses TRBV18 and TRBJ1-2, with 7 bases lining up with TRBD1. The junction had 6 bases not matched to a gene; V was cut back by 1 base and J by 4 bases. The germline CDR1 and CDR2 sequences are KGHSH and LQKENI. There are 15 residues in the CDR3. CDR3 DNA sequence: TGTGCCAGCTCACCACGGGGGACAGACCTCTATGGCTACACCTTC. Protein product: CASSPRGTDLYGYTF.

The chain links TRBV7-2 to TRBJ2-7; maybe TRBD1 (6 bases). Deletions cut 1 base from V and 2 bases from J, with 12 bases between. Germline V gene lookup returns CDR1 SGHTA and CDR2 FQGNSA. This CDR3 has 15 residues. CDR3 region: CASSLVIGQPYEQYF. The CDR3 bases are TGTGCCAGCAGCTTAGTGATAGGACAGCCCTACGAGCAGTACTTC.

CDR3 protein: CASSDSALNTEAFF. For the CDR3, the DNA is TGTGCCAGCAGTGATTCCGCCCTGAACACTGAAGCTTTCTTT. The J gene is TRBJ1-1, the V gene TRBV2; D gene unclear. Germline values: CDR1 SNHLY, CDR2 FYNNEI. The CDR3 runs 14 residues. Between the trimmed V and J ends, which lost 3 bases and 0 bases, there was a span of 8 bases. The entire variable domain, with the rest obtained from reference TRBV2 and TRBJ1-1, is as follows: EPEVTQTPSHQVTQMGQEVILRCVPISNHLYFYWYRQILGQKVEFLVSFYNNEISEKSEIFDDQFSVERPDGSNFTLKIRSTKLEDSAMYFCASSDSALNTEAFFGQGTRLTVV.

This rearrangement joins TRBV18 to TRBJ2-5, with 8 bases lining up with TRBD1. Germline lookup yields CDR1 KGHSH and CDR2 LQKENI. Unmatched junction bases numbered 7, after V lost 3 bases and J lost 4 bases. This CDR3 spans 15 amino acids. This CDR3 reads CASSPKTGAGETQYF. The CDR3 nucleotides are TGTGCCAGCTCACCCAAGACAGGGGCGGGAGAGACCCAGTACTTC.

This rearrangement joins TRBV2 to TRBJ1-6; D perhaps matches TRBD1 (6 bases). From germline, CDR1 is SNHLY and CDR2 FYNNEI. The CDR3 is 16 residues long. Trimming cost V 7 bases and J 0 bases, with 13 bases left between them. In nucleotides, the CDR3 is TGTGCCAGCACGGGGGCGGCGAGCTCCTATAATTCACCCCTCCACTTT. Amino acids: CASTGAASSYNSPLHF.

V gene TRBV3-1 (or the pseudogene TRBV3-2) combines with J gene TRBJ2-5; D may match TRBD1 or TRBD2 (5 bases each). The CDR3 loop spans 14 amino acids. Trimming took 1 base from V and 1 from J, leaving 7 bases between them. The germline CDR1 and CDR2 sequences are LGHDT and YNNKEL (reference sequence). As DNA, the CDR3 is TGTGCCAGCAGCCAAGGGGACGTCCAAGAGACCCAGTACTTC. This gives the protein CASSQGDVQETQYF.

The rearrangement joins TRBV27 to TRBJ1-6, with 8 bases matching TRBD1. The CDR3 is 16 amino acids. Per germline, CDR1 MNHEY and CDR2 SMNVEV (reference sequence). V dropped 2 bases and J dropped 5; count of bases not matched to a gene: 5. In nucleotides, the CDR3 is TGTGCCAGCAGTTTAAACAGGGGGATCGATAATTCACCCCTCCACTTT. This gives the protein CASSLNRGIDNSPLHF.

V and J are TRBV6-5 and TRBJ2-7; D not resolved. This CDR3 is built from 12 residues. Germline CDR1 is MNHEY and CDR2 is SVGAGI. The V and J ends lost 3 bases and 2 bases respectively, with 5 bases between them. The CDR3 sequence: CASSYQAYEQYF. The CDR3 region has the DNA TGTGCCAGCAGTTATCAGGCCTACGAGCAGTACTTC.

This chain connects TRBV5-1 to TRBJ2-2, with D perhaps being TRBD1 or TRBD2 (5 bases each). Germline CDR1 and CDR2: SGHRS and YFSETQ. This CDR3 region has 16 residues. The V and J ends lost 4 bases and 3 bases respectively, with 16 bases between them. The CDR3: CASSAKRGLDTGELFF. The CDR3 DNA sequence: TGCGCCAGCAGCGCGAAGAGGGGATTGGACACCGGGGAGCTGTTTTTT.

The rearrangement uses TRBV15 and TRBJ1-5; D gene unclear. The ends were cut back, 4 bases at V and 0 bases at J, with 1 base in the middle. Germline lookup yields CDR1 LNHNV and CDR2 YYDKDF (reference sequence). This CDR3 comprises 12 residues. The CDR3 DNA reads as TGTGCCACCAGCACTAGCAATCAGCCCCAGCATTTT. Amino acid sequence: CATSTSNQPQHF.

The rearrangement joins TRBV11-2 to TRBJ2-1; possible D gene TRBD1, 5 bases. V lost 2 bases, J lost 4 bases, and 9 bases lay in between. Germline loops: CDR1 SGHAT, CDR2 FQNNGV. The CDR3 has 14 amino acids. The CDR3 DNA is TGTGCCAGCAGCTTACAGGGCCTATACAATGAGCAGTTCTTC. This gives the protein CASSLQGLYNEQFF.

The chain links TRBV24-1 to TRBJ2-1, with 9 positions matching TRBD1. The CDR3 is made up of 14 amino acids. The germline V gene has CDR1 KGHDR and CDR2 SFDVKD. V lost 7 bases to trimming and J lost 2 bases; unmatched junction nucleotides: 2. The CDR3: CATRGQGAYNEQFF. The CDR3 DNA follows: TGTGCCACCAGGGGACAGGGAGCCTACAATGAGCAGTTCTTC.

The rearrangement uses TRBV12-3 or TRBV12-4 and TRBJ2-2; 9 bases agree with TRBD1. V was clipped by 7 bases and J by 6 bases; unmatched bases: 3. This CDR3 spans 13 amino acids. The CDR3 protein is CASIGTGPGELFF. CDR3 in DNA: TGTGCCAGCATTGGGACAGGGCCCGGGGAGCTGTTTTTT.

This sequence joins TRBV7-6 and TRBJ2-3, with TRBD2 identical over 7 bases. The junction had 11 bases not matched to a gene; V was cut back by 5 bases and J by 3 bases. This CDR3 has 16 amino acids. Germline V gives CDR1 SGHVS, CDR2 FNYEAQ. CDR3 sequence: CASSKSQLAITDTQYF. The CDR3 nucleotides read TGTGCCAGCAGCAAATCTCAACTAGCGATTACAGATACGCAGTATTTT.

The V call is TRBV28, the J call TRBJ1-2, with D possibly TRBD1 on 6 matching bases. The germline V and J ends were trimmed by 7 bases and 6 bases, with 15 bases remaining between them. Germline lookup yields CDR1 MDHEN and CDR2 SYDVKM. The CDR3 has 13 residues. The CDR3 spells CASNPGGADGYTF. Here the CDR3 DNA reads TGTGCCAGCAACCCGGGGGGGGCGGATGGCTACACCTTC.

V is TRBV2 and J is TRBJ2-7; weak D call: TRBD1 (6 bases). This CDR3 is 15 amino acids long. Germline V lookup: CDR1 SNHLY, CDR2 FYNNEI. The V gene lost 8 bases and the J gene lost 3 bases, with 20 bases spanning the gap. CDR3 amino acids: CASRIRPGQIYEQYF. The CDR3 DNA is TGTGCCAGCCGTATTCGCCCGGGACAAATCTACGAGCAGTACTTC.

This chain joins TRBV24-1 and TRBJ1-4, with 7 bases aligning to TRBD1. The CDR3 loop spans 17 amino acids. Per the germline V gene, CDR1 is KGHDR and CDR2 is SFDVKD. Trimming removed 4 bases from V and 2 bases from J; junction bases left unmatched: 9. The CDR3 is CATSDSKQGRTNEKLFF. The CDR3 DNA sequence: TGTGCCACCAGTGACTCAAAACAGGGGAGGACTAATGAAAAACTGTTTTTT.

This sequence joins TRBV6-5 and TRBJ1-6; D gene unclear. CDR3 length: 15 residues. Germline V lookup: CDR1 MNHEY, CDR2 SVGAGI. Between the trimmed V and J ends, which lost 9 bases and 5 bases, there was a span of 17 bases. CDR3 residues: CASHPSGIHNSPLHF. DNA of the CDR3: TGTGCCAGTCACCCCTCGGGAATCCATAATTCACCCCTCCACTTT.

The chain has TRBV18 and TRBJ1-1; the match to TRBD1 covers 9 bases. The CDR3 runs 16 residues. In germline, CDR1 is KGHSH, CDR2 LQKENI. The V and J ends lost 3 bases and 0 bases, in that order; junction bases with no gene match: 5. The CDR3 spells CASSPGQGRLNTEAFF. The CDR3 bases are TGTGCCAGCTCACCCGGACAGGGGCGGTTGAACACTGAAGCTTTCTTT.

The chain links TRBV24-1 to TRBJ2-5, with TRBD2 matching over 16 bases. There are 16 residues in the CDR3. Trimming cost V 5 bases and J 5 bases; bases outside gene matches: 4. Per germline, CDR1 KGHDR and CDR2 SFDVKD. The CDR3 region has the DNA TGTGCCACCAGTGCGGGACTAGCGGGAGGGTCGGAGACCCAGTACTTC. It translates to CATSAGLAGGSETQYF.

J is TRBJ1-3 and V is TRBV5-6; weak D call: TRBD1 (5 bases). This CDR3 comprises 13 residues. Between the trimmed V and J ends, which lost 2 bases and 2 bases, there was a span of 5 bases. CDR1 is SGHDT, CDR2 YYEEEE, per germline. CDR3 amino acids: CASSFRAGNTIYF. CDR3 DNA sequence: TGTGCCAGCAGCTTCAGGGCTGGAAACACCATATATTTT.

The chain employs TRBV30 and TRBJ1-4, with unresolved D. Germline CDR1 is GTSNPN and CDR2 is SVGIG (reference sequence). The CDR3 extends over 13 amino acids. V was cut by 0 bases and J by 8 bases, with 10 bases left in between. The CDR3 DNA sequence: TGTGCCTGGAGTGTTGGACTCGGCGAAAAACTGTTTTTT. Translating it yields CAWSVGLGEKLFF.

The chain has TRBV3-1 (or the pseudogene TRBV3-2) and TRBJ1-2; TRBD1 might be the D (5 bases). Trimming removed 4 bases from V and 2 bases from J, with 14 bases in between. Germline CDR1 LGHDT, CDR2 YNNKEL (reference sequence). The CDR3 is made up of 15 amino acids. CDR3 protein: CASSPLFRTNYGYTF. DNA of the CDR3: TGTGCCAGCAGCCCCCTTTTCCGGACAAACTATGGCTACACCTTC.

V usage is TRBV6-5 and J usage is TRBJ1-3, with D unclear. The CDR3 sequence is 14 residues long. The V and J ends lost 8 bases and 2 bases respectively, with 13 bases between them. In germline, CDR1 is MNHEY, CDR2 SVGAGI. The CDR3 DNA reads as TGTGCCAGCCGAGGGTTCCTTGCTGGAAACACCATATATTTT. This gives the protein CASRGFLAGNTIYF.

CDR3 bases: TGTGCCAGCTCACCCGCCGGGGGCTCAAAGGGAGATACGCAGTATTTT. Encoded protein: CASSPAGGSKGDTQYF. The chain joins TRBV18 to TRBJ2-3; D is possibly TRBD1 or TRBD2 (6 bases each). Germline V gene lookup returns CDR1 KGHSH and CDR2 LQKENI. The CDR3 spans 16 residues. V was trimmed by 3 bases and J by 5 bases, leaving 18 bases between them.

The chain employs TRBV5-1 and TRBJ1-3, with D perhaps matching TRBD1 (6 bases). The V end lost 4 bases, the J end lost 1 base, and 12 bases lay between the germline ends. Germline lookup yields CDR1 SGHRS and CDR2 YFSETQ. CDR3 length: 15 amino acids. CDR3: CASSLSGTSGNTIYF. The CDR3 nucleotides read TGCGCCAGCAGCCTATCCGGGACATCTGGAAACACCATATATTTT.

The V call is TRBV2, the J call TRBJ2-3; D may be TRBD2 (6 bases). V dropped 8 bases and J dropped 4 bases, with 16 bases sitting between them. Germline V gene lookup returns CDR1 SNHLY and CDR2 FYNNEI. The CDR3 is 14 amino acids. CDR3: CASSGTSNADTQYF. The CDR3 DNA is TGTGCCAGCTCCGGAACTAGCAATGCAGATACGCAGTATTTT.

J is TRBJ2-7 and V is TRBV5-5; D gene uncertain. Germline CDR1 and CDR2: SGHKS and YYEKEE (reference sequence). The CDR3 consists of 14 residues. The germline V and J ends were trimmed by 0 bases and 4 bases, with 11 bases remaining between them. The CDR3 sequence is CASSLVIWSYEQYF. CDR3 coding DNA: TGTGCCAGCAGCTTGGTGATTTGGAGTTACGAGCAGTACTTC.